These 30 T cell receptor beta chains share one sample of origin, sequenced in a study of identical twins. TCRdb reprocessed the 5' RACE reads with MiXCR, giving one entry per CDR3 protein. Of 200,000 to 250,000 distinct CDR3 sequences detected, approximately 5.9% appear once; the ten largest clones hold less than 15%. This sample was also put to use in a study of T cells expressing NK-cell markers.

Sequencing was performed on CD8+ T cells sorted from blood. These receptors were obtained from a woman younger than 30 in good health.

This clonotype was counted between two and nine times. The chain uses TRBV11-1 and TRBJ2-2; D is ambiguous. CDR3 size: 13 residues. V gave up 5 bases and J gave up 5 bases, with 9 bases separating them. The germline CDR1 and CDR2 sequences are SGHAT and FQDESV (reference sequence). The CDR3 nucleotides read TGTGCCAGCAGCCACGCTGTTACCGGGGAGCTGTTTTTT. Its translation: CASSHAVTGELFF.

This chain links TRBV12-3 or TRBV12-4 with TRBJ1-2; possible D gene TRBD1, 6 bases. CDR3 length equals 15 residues. Trimming removed 5 bases at V and 4 bases at J, with 17 bases between. The CDR3 region has the DNA TGTGCCAGCAGTGCAGGTCAGGGGCAAGCCTATGGCTACACCTTC. It specifies CASSAGQGQAYGYTF.

The genes are TRBV2 and TRBJ1-2; D remains ambiguous. The V end lost 8 bases, the J end lost 3 bases, and 13 bases lay between the germline ends. Germline lookup yields CDR1 SNHLY and CDR2 FYNNEI. The CDR3 covers 13 residues. CDR3 region: CASGSGSDYGYTF. In DNA, the CDR3 is TGTGCCAGCGGCTCGGGTTCTGACTATGGCTACACCTTC.

This rearrangement joins TRBV19 to TRBJ1-5; D remains ambiguous. Trimming removed 6 bases from V and 3 bases from J, with 6 bases in between. Per the germline V gene, CDR1 is LNHDA and CDR2 is SQIVND (reference sequence). This CDR3 comprises 12 residues. The CDR3 DNA reads as TGTGCCAGTAGGGCAGACAATCAGCCCCAGCATTTT. Amino acids: CASRADNQPQHF.

Regarding this clonotype: A read error may produce the germline difference seen at one junction end. The genes are TRBV7-9 and TRBJ2-2; tentative D call: TRBD2 (6 bases). The germline gives CDR1 SEHNR, CDR2 FQNEAQ (reference sequence). The CDR3 contains 15 residues. The CDR3 is CASSVVQSNTGGLFF. The CDR3 bases are TGTGCCAGCAGCGTCGTCCAGTCCAACACCGGGGGGCTGTTTTTT.

There are a few counts of this clonotype. V and J are TRBV7-9 and TRBJ1-1, with 9 bases that match TRBD1. J was trimmed by 7 bases and V by 3 bases; bases with no gene match: 9. This CDR3 spans 15 amino acids. Germline CDR1 is SEHNR and CDR2 is FQNEAQ (reference sequence). The CDR3 region has the DNA TGTGCCAGCAGCTTCAGAAAGGACAGGGGAAGTGAAGCTTTCTTT. Protein: CASSFRKDRGSEAFF.

A few counts support this clonotype. The junction does not match germline at one end; this may be a read error. This rearrangement joins TRBV7-6 to TRBJ2-7; the D gene is possibly TRBD1 (7 bases). This CDR3 spans 21 amino acids. CDR1 is SGHVS and CDR2 is FNYEAQ in the germline V gene. CDR3 sequence (DNA): TGTGCTAGCAGCTTAGAATTCGGGCAGGGACAGTTACTAGCTAGCTCCTACGAGCAGTACTTC. It specifies CASSLEFGQGQLLASSYEQYF.

This clonotype was picked up a small number of times. This sequence joins TRBV27 and TRBJ1-5; D perhaps matches TRBD1 (6 bases). CDR1 is MNHEY and CDR2 is SMNVEV in the germline V gene (reference sequence). Trimming removed 4 bases from V and 6 bases from J, with 10 bases in between. The CDR3 runs 13 residues. CDR3 bases: TGTGCCAGCAGTTGGACAGAGGGTCAGCCCCAGCATTTT. Its translation: CASSWTEGQPQHF.

The table lists this clonotype with a few counts. This sequence joins TRBV14 and TRBJ2-3; TRBD2 is a possible D gene (6 bases). The CDR3 loop spans 16 amino acids. Per the germline V gene, CDR1 is SGHDN and CDR2 is FVKESK. Trimming removed 1 base at V and 3 bases at J, with 14 bases between. The DNA for the CDR3 is TGTGCCAGCAGCCAAGTTGACGGGAGTGTAACAGATACGCAGTATTTT. It yields the protein CASSQVDGSVTDTQYF. Full variable domain (missing parts from reference TRBV14 and TRBJ2-3): EAGVTQFPSHSVIEKGQTVTLRCDPISGHDNLYWYRRVMGKEIKFLLHFVKESKQDESGMPNNRFLAERTGGTYSTLKVQPAELEDSGVYFCASSQVDGSVTDTQYFGPGTRLTVL.

This clonotype has at least ten counts. The chain combines TRBV6-1 with TRBJ2-1, with 8 bases that match TRBD1. Germline V lookup: CDR1 MNHNS, CDR2 SASEGT. This CDR3 spans 15 amino acids. Unmatched junction bases numbered 13, after V lost 5 bases and J lost 10 bases. Here the CDR3 DNA reads TGTGCCAGCAGTCCTGAGGACAGGGTCAGCGAGGAGCAGTTCTTC. This translates into CASSPEDRVSEEQFF.

This clonotype was recorded a few times. The CDR3 loop is CASSLETSGGIREQFF. The DNA of the CDR3 is TGCGCCAGCAGCTTGGAGACTAGCGGGGGGATTCGTGAGCAGTTCTTC. V gene TRBV5-1 combines with J gene TRBJ2-1, with 13 nucleotides matching TRBD2. Germline lookup yields CDR1 SGHRS and CDR2 YFSETQ. The CDR3 is 16 residues long. V dropped 0 bases and J dropped 9; count of bases not matched to a gene: 6.

In this sample, this clonotype turned up many times. The chain recombines TRBV27 with TRBJ1-1, with 10 positions matching TRBD1. J lost 2 bases, V lost 5 bases, and 8 bases had no gene match. The germline gives CDR1 MNHEY, CDR2 SMNVEV (reference sequence). CDR3 length: 16 residues. The CDR3 DNA is TGTGCCAGCAGTCTCCGGGACAGGGGACCCAACACTGAAGCTTTCTTT. Encoded protein: CASSLRDRGPNTEAFF.

This sequence joins TRBV5-8 and TRBJ2-1; 9 nucleotides agree with TRBD2. The CDR3 loop spans 15 amino acids. V was clipped by 0 bases and J by 5 bases; unmatched bases: 3. CDR1 is SGHTS, CDR2 YDEGEE, per germline. The CDR3 DNA sequence: TGTGCCAGCAGCTTGGGACTAGCGGCACACAATGAGCAGTTCTTC. It encodes CASSLGLAAHNEQFF.

This clonotype showed up many times. The rearrangement links TRBV12-3 or TRBV12-4 to TRBJ2-2; D is perhaps TRBD2 (5 bases). CDR3 length: 15 residues. Trimming removed 4 bases at V and 7 bases at J, with 16 bases between. Written as DNA, the CDR3 is TGTGCCAGCAGTTATCGACCAAGGGCGGGCGGGGAGCTGTTTTTT. Its translation: CASSYRPRAGGELFF.

This clonotype appeared many times. The chain combines TRBV15 with TRBJ1-1; D not resolved. The V end lost 2 bases, the J end lost 3 bases, and 10 bases lay between the germline ends. The CDR3 consists of 14 residues. Germline V gene lookup returns CDR1 LNHNV and CDR2 YYDKDF (reference sequence). The CDR3 DNA follows: TGTGCCACCAGCAGAAGTCGGGGAGACACTGAAGCTTTCTTT. Translated: CATSRSRGDTEAFF.

The CDR3 spells CASSPTRVSLVEQFF. The CDR3 DNA sequence: TGCGCCAGCAGCCCGACCAGGGTGAGTTTGGTTGAGCAGTTCTTC. This chain connects TRBV4-3 to TRBJ2-1; D is perhaps TRBD1 (5 bases). With 4 bases removed from V and 9 bases from J, the gap between germline ends came to 19 bases. The CDR3 has 15 amino acids. Germline V gene lookup returns CDR1 LGHNA and CDR2 YSLEER.

There are a few counts of this clonotype. The CDR3 sequence is CSARDPAGLNTGELFF. CDR3 nucleotide sequence: TGCAGTGCTAGAGATCCCGCGGGATTGAACACCGGGGAGCTGTTTTTT. The rearrangement links TRBV20-1 to TRBJ2-2, with D possibly being TRBD2 (6 bases). The germline V and J ends were trimmed by 0 bases and 1 base, with 12 bases remaining between them. Germline V gives CDR1 DFQATT, CDR2 SNEGSKA (reference sequence). This CDR3 is built from 16 residues.

This clonotype was recorded many times. V is TRBV5-1 and J is TRBJ1-1, with 11 bases that match TRBD1. The CDR3 totals 14 residues. From germline, CDR1 is SGHRS and CDR2 YFSETQ. V dropped 3 bases and J dropped 7; count of bases not matched to a gene: 5. The CDR3 nucleotides read TGCGCCAGCAGCTCCCGGACAGGGGGCGATGAAGCTTTCTTT. It is translated as CASSSRTGGDEAFF.

J is TRBJ1-3 and V is TRBV4-1; perhaps TRBD1 as D (5 bases). The CDR3 sequence is 14 residues long. Trimming removed 4 bases from V and 4 bases from J, with 11 bases in between. Germline assignment: CDR1 MGHRA and CDR2 YSYEKL. The CDR3 loop is CASSPLEGGNTIYF. CDR3 DNA: TGCGCCAGCAGCCCCCTAGAGGGGGGAAACACCATATATTTT.

This clonotype has more than one count but fewer than ten. This chain uses TRBV20-1 with TRBJ2-7, with 7 bases that match TRBD1. The junction had 8 bases not matched to a gene; V was cut back by 0 bases and J by 3 bases. Germline assignment: CDR1 DFQATT and CDR2 SNEGSKA (reference sequence). The CDR3 has 15 amino acids. CDR3 DNA sequence: TGCAGTGCTAGAGATCAGACAGGGTCGAACTACGAGCAGTACTTC. It translates to CSARDQTGSNYEQYF.

The V and J genes are TRBV9 and TRBJ2-1; maybe TRBD2 (5 bases). The CDR3 consists of 14 residues. V was pared by 0 bases and J by 3 bases, with 7 bases between. Germline CDR1 reads SGDLS; CDR2 reads YYNGEE. The CDR3 loop is CASSVVTSYNEQFF. The CDR3 DNA follows: TGTGCCAGCAGCGTAGTAACTAGCTACAATGAGCAGTTCTTC.

V usage is TRBV11-2 and J usage is TRBJ2-3; 11 bases are a match to TRBD1. There are 14 residues in the CDR3. Losses at the gene ends were 5 bases for V and 4 bases for J; bases not matched to a gene: 2. The V gene's germline CDR1 is SGHAT and CDR2 FQNNGV. CDR3 in DNA: TGTGCCAGCAGCGTGGGACAGGGGGCAGATACGCAGTATTTT. This encodes CASSVGQGADTQYF.

This clonotype was seen at least ten times. J is TRBJ2-3 and V is TRBV6-5; no clear D gene. This CDR3 region has 11 residues. The V end was cut by 10 bases, the J end by 5 bases, with 10 bases between. CDR1 is MNHEY and CDR2 is SVGAGI in the germline V gene. CDR3 in DNA: TGTGCCACCCTGGTCGGAGATACGCAGTATTTT. Protein: CATLVGDTQYF.

J is TRBJ2-6 and V is TRBV11-2; the match to TRBD1 covers 8 bases. The germline gives CDR1 SGHAT, CDR2 FQNNGV. The trim removed 0 bases at V and 2 bases at J, leaving 0 bases unmatched. CDR3 length equals 16 residues. CDR3 sequence reads: CASSLETGAGANVLTF. Here the CDR3 DNA reads TGTGCCAGCAGCTTAGAGACAGGGGCTGGGGCCAACGTCCTGACTTTC.

In this sample, this clonotype turned up many times. This sequence joins TRBV2 and TRBJ2-7, with D possibly being TRBD1 or TRBD2 (5 bases each). The V end was cut by 5 bases, the J end by 2 bases, with 16 bases between. Germline CDR1 is SNHLY and CDR2 is FYNNEI. CDR3 length equals 15 residues. This chain's CDR3 is CASSPGRPMPYEQYF. DNA of the CDR3: TGTGCCAGCAGTCCGGGACGCCCCATGCCCTACGAGCAGTACTTC.

This clonotype was detected ten times or more. The chain uses TRBV6-4 and TRBJ2-1; TRBD2 matches 11 bases. Germline V lookup: CDR1 MRHNA, CDR2 SNTAGT. Trimming took 4 bases from V and 6 from J; bases not matched to a gene: 2. This CDR3 region has 14 residues. The CDR3 spells CASSGLAGSNEQFF. DNA for the CDR3: TGTGCCAGCAGTGGACTAGCGGGGTCCAATGAGCAGTTCTTC.

This clonotype was seen more than once but under ten times. This chain joins TRBV4-3 and TRBJ2-1, with 10 nucleotides matching TRBD2. The germline gives CDR1 LGHNA, CDR2 YSLEER. There are 17 residues in the CDR3. With V trimmed by 0 bases and J by 8 bases, 10 bases remained unmatched. CDR3 loop: CASSQDVASGSKDEQFF. The CDR3 coding sequence is TGCGCCAGCAGCCAAGATGTTGCTAGCGGGAGTAAGGATGAGCAGTTCTTC.

This clonotype was detected only a few times. The chain employs TRBV27 and TRBJ1-1, with 8 bases lining up with TRBD1. Germline CDR1 is MNHEY and CDR2 is SMNVEV (reference sequence). The CDR3 spans 16 residues. With 5 bases clipped from V and 0 bases from J, the junction kept 8 bases outside the gene matches. CDR3 nucleotides: TGTGCCAGCAGTCTGACAGGGGCCCCGTTGAACACTGAAGCTTTCTTT. Protein product: CASSLTGAPLNTEAFF.

The chain has TRBV6-1 and TRBJ2-1, with a tentative D call TRBD2 (6 bases). Trimming shortened V by 8 bases and J by 7 bases, and 15 bases separated the two germline ends. CDR3 length: 13 amino acids. Germline-derived CDR1 and CDR2 are MNHNS and SASEGT. DNA of the CDR3: TGTGCCAGCGGGCGGGGACTTGGGAATGAGCAGTTCTTC. Amino acids: CASGRGLGNEQFF.

This clonotype was counted many times. Here the CDR3 DNA reads TGTGCCAGCAGCTCCGGGACCCGCCAAGAGACCCAGTACTTC. Translated, it gives CASSSGTRQETQYF. The J gene is TRBJ2-5, the V gene TRBV9; D is perhaps TRBD1 or TRBD2 (5 bases each). Trimming stripped 4 bases from V and 1 base from J, with 11 bases between. The CDR3 loop spans 14 amino acids. CDR1 and CDR2 (germline): SGDLS, YYNGEE.